This T cell receptor (beta chain) was captured in a study of beta chain features in type 1 diabetes. What was sequenced were expressed TCRB transcripts, since all of the isolated RNA had been reverse transcribed. About 3.57 million reads per sample on average were obtained from naive, central memory and regulatory T cell samples. Repertoires were generated with immunoSEQ multiplex PCR, while TCRdb's copy carries only in-frame clones and drops some. The repertoire includes fewer than 350,000 clones, over 14% of them detected once, and 0.015% to 0.017% sits in the top ten. Notes on the study in general: Across patients, naive, central memory and Treg TCRB repertoires exhibited apparently greater similarity than was observed across healthy donors. Among patients with Type 1 diabetes, TCRB CDR3s were moderately but significantly shorter in every one of the four CD4+ subsets. Insertions at VDJ junctions were less frequent in type 1 diabetes patients. These patients also deleted more nucleotides at the same junctions. Possible PCR preference for shorter templates applied equally to patients and controls.

A note on this clone: The antigen is unknown.

Sequencing input: naive CD4+ T cells from blood. The receptor's source is a man between 18 and 35 years old with type 1 diabetes.

For the CDR3, the DNA is TGTGCCAGCAGTACTCCGGGACAGAGGGGGGCCAAAAACATTCAGTACTTC. It yields the protein CASSTPGQRGAKNIQYF. The V call is TRBV2, the J call TRBJ2-4, with 7 bases fitting TRBD1. The CDR3 length is 17 residues. Germline V CDR1 and CDR2: SNHLY, FYNNEI. V lost 5 bases to trimming and J lost 1 base; unmatched junction nucleotides: 11.